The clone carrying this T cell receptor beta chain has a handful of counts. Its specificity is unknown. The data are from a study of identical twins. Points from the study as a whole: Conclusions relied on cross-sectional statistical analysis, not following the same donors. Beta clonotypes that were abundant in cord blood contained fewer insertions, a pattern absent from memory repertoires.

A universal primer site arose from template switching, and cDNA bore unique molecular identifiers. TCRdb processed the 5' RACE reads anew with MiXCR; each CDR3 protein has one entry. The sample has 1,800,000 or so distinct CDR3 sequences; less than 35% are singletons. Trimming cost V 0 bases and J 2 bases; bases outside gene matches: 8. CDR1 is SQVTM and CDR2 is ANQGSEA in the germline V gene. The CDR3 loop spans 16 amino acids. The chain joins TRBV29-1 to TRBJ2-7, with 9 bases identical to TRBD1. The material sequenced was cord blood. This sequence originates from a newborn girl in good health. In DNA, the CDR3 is TGCAGCGTTGAAGATCCCCCGGGACAGGGTACCTACGAGCAGTACTTC. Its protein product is CSVEDPPGQGTYEQYF.